This is a list of T cell receptor beta chains from one sample in a study of blood T cell repertoires in COVID-19. Assay: immunoSEQ multiplex PCR; the TCRdb copy retains only in-frame clones and omits some. Counted here are over 70,000 clones, more than 80% occurring once; the ten biggest clones make up approximately 21%. What was sequenced was peripheral blood. The source of these receptors is a woman aged 80 or older with acute or convalescent COVID-19. The conserved cysteine and the conserved F or W are not part of the CDR3 here. Each record gives: CDR3 protein, V gene.

CDR3 protein: ASSLDRGIGNTIY
V gene: TRBV5-4

CDR3 protein: ASSLREGEGNTGELF
V gene: TRBV7-9

CDR3 protein: SVGDSSYEQY
V gene: TRBV29-1

CDR3 protein: ASSHRGGNIGNTEAF
V gene: TRBV7-8

CDR3 protein: ASSIRTGFAMNTEAF
V gene: TRBV19

CDR3 protein: ASSSSGWGGNEQF
V gene: TRBV5-4

CDR3 protein: ASSNTGYYGYT
V gene: TRBV7-2

CDR3 protein: ASSGQAAGNTIY
V gene: TRBV5-4

CDR3 protein: ASSLLGGHYGYT
V gene: TRBV27

CDR3 protein: ASSFRLAGSTDTQY
V gene: TRBV5-4

CDR3 protein: ASSEPFQETQY
V gene: TRBV6-1

CDR3 protein: ASREQGTGGNQPQH
V gene: TRBV19

CDR3 protein: ATSAGTVNQPQH
V gene: TRBV24-1

CDR3 protein: ASSLSVIETQY
V gene: TRBV11-3

CDR3 protein: ASSKLAGGVKNIQY
V gene: TRBV19

CDR3 protein: ASSLTGQPNEQF
V gene: TRBV5-6

CDR3 protein: ASSQEDRAGNTIY
V gene: TRBV4-2

CDR3 protein: ASSKLAGGRETQY
V gene: TRBV6-5

CDR3 protein: ASTYRAGELF
V gene: TRBV19

CDR3 protein: AIRGTETGDRVF
V gene: TRBV10-3

CDR3 protein: ASSRTGQGGNEQF
V gene: TRBV11-2

CDR3 protein: ASGTGAGEKLF
V gene: TRBV12-3/TRBV12-4